These T cell receptor beta chains were read from a single sample in a study of somatic mutations in cytotoxic T cells in rheumatoid arthritis. The protocol was immunoSEQ multiplex PCR, while the TCRdb copy is restricted to in-frame clones and leaves out a portion. The repertoire includes several thousand clones, about 81% of them detected once, and 15% to 19% sits in the top ten. The sequenced material came from CD8+ T cells sorted from blood. These receptors were obtained from an adult with rheumatoid arthritis. Each CDR3 is given with its conserved first and last residue.

16 TRBJ2-7 TRBV5-6 CASSFGLAGASYEQYF
14 TRBJ1-6 TRBV6-1 CASSERQGNSPLHF
14 TRBJ2-7 TRBV19 CASSAGLVSYEQYF
12 TRBJ1-5 TRBV28 CASTTGRQPQHF
17 TRBJ2-2 TRBV10-3 CAISATPASGNTGELFF
16 TRBJ2-7 TRBV11-2 CASSQPSGVSNYEQYF
15 TRBJ2-1 TRBV7-6 CASSLGGGGANEQFF
16 TRBJ2-1 TRBV4-2 CASSQEVQGRLNEQFF
16 TRBJ1-3 TRBV10-3 CAISERADSSGNTIYF
15 TRBJ2-1 TRBV7-8 CASSRDGEIYNEQFF
15 TRBJ1-3 TRBV7-9 CASSLHTGGLNTIYF
15 TRBJ1-6 TRBV7-6 CASSLGQGLGSPLHF
17 TRBJ2-6 TRBV10-2 CASRGQGQWDGANVLTF
13 TRBJ2-7 TRBV29-1 CSVATAVFYEQYF
14 TRBJ1-5 TRBV13 CASSLGPIDQPQHF
13 TRBJ1-3 TRBV19 CASSTNSGNTIYF
15 TRBJ2-5 TRBV9 CASSAQDVTQETQYF
11 TRBJ2-1 TRBV10-3 CAISVGVEQFF
15 TRBJ2-3 TRBV10-3 CAISRTGVVTDTQYF
14 TRBJ1-1 TRBV19 CASSMSGVGTEAFF
15 TRBJ2-5 TRBV5-1 CASSLEGRLFETQYF
12 TRBJ2-1 TRBV30 CAWDGRGNEQFF
16 TRBJ2-2 TRBV6-4 CASSASPAGVTGELFF
12 . TRBV14 CASSRRWDEQYF
15 TRBJ2-7 TRBV6-1 CASSEGTGGSYEQYF
13 TRBJ2-7 TRBV28 CASEEGDSSEQYF
18 TRBJ2-3 TRBV21-1 CASSNTSGEISSTDTQYF
17 TRBJ2-3 TRBV13 CASSFSGGRPHTDTQYF
14 TRBJ2-7 TRBV18 CASSPGHLGNEQYF
10 TRBJ1-1 TRBV29-1 CSGGITEAFF
14 TRBJ2-3 TRBV2 CASSGGASTDTQYF
14 TRBJ2-7 TRBV6-1 CASSPGQGRYEQYF
15 TRBJ2-6 TRBV7-9 CASSLPADGANVLTF
13 TRBJ1-2 TRBV5-4 CASSLDHSYGYTF
19 TRBJ1-5 TRBV5-1 CASSLVLGHEIDSNQPQHF
18 TRBJ2-3 TRBV2 CASSDDSTLARSTDTQYF